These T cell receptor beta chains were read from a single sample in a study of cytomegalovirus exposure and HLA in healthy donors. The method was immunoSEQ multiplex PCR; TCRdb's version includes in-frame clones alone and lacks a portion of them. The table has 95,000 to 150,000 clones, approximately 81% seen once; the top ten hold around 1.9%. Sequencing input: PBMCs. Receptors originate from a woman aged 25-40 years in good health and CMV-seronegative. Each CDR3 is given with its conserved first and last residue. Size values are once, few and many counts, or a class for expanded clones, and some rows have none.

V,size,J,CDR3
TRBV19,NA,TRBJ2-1,CASSLPLAGGLNEQFF
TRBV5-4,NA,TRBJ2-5,CASSLAEWGQEQETQYF
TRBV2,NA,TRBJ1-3,CASSGSVSGNTIYF
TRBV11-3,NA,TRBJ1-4,CASNSGRANEKLFF
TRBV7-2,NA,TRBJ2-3,CASSQLAGPDTQYF
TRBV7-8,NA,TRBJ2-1,CASSSTSGVIEQFF
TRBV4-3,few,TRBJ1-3,CASSPAGAGNTIYF
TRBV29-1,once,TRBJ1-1,CSSERQGLTEAFF
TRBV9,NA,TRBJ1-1,CASSVSTGTFNLGTEAFF
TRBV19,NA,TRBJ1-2,CASISRGTGALGYTF
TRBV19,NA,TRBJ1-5,CASSIITGSQHF
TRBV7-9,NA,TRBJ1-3,CASSFSESSGNTIYF